This TCR beta chain emerged from a study of identical twins. Study results and caveats: The authors drew conclusions from cross-sectional statistical analysis rather than following the same donors. The more abundant beta clonotypes in cord blood had fewer insertions, and memory repertoires did not show this.

The CDR3 consists of 12 residues. Per the germline V gene, CDR1 is DFQATT and CDR2 is SNEGSKA (reference sequence). V shed 3 bases and J shed 2 bases, with 8 bases lying between them. Only healthy Caucasians were enrolled as donors. Addition of a universal primer site occurred through template switching, and cDNA carried unique molecular identifiers. TCRdb ran MiXCR on the 5' RACE reads and lists one entry per CDR3 protein. In the table there are about 340,000 distinct CDR3 sequences, approximately 13% of which are singletons. This clonotype was recorded many times. Its antigen is undetermined. This sample also appeared in a second study, on yellow fever vaccine responses in identical twins.

This sequence originates from a woman aged 18 to 35 in good health. The sequencing sample was made of CD8+ T cells sorted from blood. The genes are TRBV20-1 and TRBJ2-7; D is perhaps TRBD2 (6 bases). The CDR3 loop is CSASGSPYEQYF. CDR3 nucleotide sequence: TGCAGTGCTAGCGGGAGTCCCTACGAGCAGTACTTC.